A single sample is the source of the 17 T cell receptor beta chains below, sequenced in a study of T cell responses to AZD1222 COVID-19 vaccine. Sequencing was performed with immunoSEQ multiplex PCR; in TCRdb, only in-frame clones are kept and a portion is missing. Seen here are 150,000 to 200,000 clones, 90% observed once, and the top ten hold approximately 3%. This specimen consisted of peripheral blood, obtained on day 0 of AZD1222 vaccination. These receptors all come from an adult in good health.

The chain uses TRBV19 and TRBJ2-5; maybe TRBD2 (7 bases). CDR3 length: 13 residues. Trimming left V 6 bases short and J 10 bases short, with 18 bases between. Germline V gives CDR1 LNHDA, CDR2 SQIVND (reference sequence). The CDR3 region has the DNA TGTGCCAGTAGCCCCCTATGGGAGGGGGACCAGTACTTC. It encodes CASSPLWEGDQYF.

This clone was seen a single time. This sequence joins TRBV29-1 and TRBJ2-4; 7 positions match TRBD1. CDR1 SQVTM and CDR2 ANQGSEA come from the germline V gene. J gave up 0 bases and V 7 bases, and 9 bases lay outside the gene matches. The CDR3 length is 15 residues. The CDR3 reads CSATDPGGAKNIQYF. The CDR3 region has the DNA TGCAGCGCAACGGACCCAGGGGGAGCCAAAAACATTCAGTACTTC.

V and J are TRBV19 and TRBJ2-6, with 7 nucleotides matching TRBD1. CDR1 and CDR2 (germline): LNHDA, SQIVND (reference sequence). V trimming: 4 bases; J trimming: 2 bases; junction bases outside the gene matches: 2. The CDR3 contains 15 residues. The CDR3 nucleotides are TGTGCCAGTAGTACCCAGGGGGCTGGGGCCAACGTCCTGACTTTC. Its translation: CASSTQGAGANVLTF.

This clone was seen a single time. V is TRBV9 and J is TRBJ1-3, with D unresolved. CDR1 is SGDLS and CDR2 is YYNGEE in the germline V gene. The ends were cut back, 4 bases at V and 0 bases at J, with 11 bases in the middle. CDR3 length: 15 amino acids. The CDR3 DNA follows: TGTGCCAGCAGCCCTCCTGGGATCTCTGGAAACACCATATATTTT. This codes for CASSPPGISGNTIYF.

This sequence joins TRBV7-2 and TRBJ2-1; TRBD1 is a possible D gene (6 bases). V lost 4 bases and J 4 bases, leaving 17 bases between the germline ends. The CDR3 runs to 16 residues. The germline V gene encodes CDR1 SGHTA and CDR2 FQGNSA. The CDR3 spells CASSSRTGQRYNEQFF. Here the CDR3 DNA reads TGTGCCAGCAGCTCAAGAACCGGACAGAGGTACAATGAGCAGTTCTTC.

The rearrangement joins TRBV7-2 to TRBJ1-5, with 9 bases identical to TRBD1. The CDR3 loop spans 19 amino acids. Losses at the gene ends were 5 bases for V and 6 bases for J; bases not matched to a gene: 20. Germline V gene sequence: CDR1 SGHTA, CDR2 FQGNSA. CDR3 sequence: CASSITGGDRASFSQPQHF. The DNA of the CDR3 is TGTGCCAGCAGCATCACAGGGGGGGACAGGGCGTCTTTTAGTCAGCCCCAGCATTTT. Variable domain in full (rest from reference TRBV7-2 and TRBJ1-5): GAGVSQSPSNKVTEKGKDVELRCDPISGHTALYWYRQSLGQGLEFLIYFQGNSAPDKSGLPSDRFSAERTGGSVSTLTIQRTQQEDSAVYLCASSITGGDRASFSQPQHFGDGTRLSIL.

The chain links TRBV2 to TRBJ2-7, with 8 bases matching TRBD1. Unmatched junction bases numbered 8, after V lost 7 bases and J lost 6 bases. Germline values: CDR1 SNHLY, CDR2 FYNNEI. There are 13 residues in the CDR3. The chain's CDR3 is CASISGTGFEQYF. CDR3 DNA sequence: TGTGCCAGCATTTCCGGGACAGGCTTCGAGCAGTACTTC.

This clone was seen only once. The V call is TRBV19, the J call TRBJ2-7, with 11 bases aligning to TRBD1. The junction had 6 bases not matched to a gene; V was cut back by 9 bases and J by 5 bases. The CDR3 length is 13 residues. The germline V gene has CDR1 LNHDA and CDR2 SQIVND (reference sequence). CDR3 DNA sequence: TGTGCCAGCCGGACAGGGGGCGGGGACGAGCAGTACTTC. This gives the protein CASRTGGGDEQYF.

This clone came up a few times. CDR3 DNA: TGTGCTAGTGGTTTGGGACTAGCGGGGGTCCTGCTGAAGAATGAGCAGTTCTTC. This encodes CASGLGLAGVLLKNEQFF. The rearrangement links TRBV12-5 to TRBJ2-1; TRBD2 matches 12 bases. Germline trimming cut 1 base from V and 7 bases from J; bases unmatched to any gene: 11. The germline V gene encodes CDR1 LGHNT and CDR2 FRNRAP. CDR3 length equals 18 residues. Combining the CDR3 with reference TRBV12-5 and TRBJ2-1 gives the whole variable domain DARVTQTPRHKVTEMGQEVTMRCQPILGHNTVFWYRQTMMQGLELLAYFRNRAPLDDSGMPKDRFSAEMPDATLATLKIQPSEPRDSAVYFCASGLGLAGVLLKNEQFFGPGTRLTVL.

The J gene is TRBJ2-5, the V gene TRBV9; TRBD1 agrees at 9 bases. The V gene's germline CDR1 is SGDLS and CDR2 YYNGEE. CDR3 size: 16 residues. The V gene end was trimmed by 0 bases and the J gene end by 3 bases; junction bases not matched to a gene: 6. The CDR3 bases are TGTGCCAGCAGCGTAGGAGACCGACAGGGGGAAGAGACCCAGTACTTC. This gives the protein CASSVGDRQGEETQYF.

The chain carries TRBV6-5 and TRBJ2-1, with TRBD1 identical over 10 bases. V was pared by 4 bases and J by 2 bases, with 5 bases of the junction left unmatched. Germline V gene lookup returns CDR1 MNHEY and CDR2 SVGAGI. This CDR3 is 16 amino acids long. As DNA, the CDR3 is TGTGCCAGCAGTTTCGCCGGGACAGGGGCCTACAATGAGCAGTTCTTC. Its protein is CASSFAGTGAYNEQFF.

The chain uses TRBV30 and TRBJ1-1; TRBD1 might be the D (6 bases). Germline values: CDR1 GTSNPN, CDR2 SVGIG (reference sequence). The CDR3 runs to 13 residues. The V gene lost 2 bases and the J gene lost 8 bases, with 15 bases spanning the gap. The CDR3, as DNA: TGTGCCTGGAGTCCGACCCGGACAGAAGAAGCTTTCTTT. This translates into CAWSPTRTEEAFF.

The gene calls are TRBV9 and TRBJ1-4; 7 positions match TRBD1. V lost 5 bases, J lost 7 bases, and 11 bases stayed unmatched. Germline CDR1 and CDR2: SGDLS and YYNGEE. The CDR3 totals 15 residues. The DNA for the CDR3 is TGTGCCAGCAGGGACGACAGGGACCCTAGTGAAAAACTGTTTTTT. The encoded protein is CASRDDRDPSEKLFF.

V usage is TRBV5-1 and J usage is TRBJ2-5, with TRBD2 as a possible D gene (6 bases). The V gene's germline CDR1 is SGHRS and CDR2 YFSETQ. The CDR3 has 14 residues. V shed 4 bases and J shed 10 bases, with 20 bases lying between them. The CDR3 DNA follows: TGCGCCAGCAGCGCGGGACGGGTAAGAGATGGCCAGTACTTC. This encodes CASSAGRVRDGQYF.

CDR3 bases: TGCGCCAGCAGCAGGGACTCCAACTCTGGAAACACCATATATTTT. This sequence encodes CASSRDSNSGNTIYF. V and J are TRBV5-1 and TRBJ1-3, with D possibly matching TRBD1 (5 bases). Germline CDR1 SGHRS, CDR2 YFSETQ. V lost 4 bases and J 0 bases, leaving 11 bases between the germline ends. The CDR3 is 15 residues long.

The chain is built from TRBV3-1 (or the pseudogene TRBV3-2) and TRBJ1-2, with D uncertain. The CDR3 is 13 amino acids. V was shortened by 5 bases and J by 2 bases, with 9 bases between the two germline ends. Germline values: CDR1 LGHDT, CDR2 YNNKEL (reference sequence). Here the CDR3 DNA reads TGTGCCAGCAGCTCGGACCTCAACTATGGCTACACCTTC. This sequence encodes CASSSDLNYGYTF.

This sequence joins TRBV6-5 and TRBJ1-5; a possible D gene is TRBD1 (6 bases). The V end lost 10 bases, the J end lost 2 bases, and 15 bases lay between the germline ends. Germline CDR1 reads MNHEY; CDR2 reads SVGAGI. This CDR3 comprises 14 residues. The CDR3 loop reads CATSHRDGNQPQHF. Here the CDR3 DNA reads TGTGCCACCTCCCACAGGGATGGCAATCAGCCCCAGCATTTT.